The rows below give T cell receptor beta chains drawn from one sample of a study of T cell changes during pregnancy in multiple sclerosis. Only in-frame clones appear in the TCRdb table, and some are missing; sequencing was by immunoSEQ multiplex PCR. The data hold 85,000 to 120,000 clones, with under 95% observed a single time. The sample was peripheral blood, taken after pregnancy. These receptor sequences come from a female donor with multiple sclerosis, enrolled in a pregnancy study. Both conserved end residues are part of each CDR3. D genes are given only for firm matches. A row's size may be missing; if present it is once, few, many or a size class.

CDR3 protein: CASSLRTGSGSPLHF
CDR3 DNA: TGTGCCAGCAGCCTACGGACAGGCTCGGGTTCACCCCTCCACTTT
V gene: TRBV5-4
D gene: TRBD1
CDR3 length: 15
clone size: .
J gene: TRBJ1-6

CDR3 protein: CASSLLGGTGGGGYTF
CDR3 DNA: TGTGCCAGCAGTTTATTGGGAGGGACAGGGGGCGGAGGCTACACCTTC
V gene: TRBV28
D gene: TRBD1
CDR3 length: 16
clone size: .
J gene: TRBJ1-2

CDR3 protein: CASSIFMGQGNQPQHF
CDR3 DNA: TGTGCCAGTAGTATCTTTATGGGACAAGGCAATCAGCCCCAGCATTTT
V gene: TRBV19
D gene: .
CDR3 length: 16
clone size: .
J gene: TRBJ1-5

CDR3 protein: CASSLGRGGDYGYTF
CDR3 DNA: TGTGCCAGCAGCTTGGGTCGCGGGGGAGACTATGGCTACACCTTC
V gene: TRBV11-1
D gene: .
CDR3 length: 15
clone size: .
J gene: TRBJ1-2

CDR3 protein: CASSGAGDHYGYTF
CDR3 DNA: TGTGCCAGCAGTGGCGCAGGGGATCACTATGGCTACACCTTC
V gene: TRBV2
D gene: .
CDR3 length: 14
clone size: .
J gene: TRBJ1-2

CDR3 protein: CASSVRAGGAETQYF
CDR3 DNA: TGTGCCAGCAGCGTAAGAGCAGGGGGCGCAGAGACCCAGTACTTC
V gene: TRBV9
D gene: TRBD1
CDR3 length: 15
clone size: .
J gene: TRBJ2-5

CDR3 protein: CASSSRTGSYTEAFF
CDR3 DNA: TGTGCCAGCAGCTCCCGGACAGGCTCCTACACTGAAGCTTTCTTT
V gene: TRBV11-1
D gene: TRBD1
CDR3 length: 15
clone size: .
J gene: TRBJ1-1

CDR3 protein: CASSFGQGPYEQYF
CDR3 DNA: TGTGCCAGCAGCTTCGGACAGGGTCCCTACGAGCAGTACTTC
V gene: TRBV7-2
D gene: TRBD1
CDR3 length: 14
clone size: few
J gene: TRBJ2-7

CDR3 protein: CASSGSPRGGAYEQYF
CDR3 DNA: TGTGCCAGCAGTGGGTCCCCGCGGGGGGGTGCCTACGAGCAGTACTTC
V gene: TRBV6-1
D gene: TRBD2
CDR3 length: 16
clone size: .
J gene: TRBJ2-7

CDR3 protein: CASSSQQGAGGELFF
CDR3 DNA: TGTGCCAGCAGCTCCCAACAGGGGGCGGGCGGGGAGCTGTTTTTT
V gene: TRBV11-2
D gene: TRBD1
CDR3 length: 15
clone size: once
J gene: TRBJ2-2

CDR3 protein: CASSLQGRTEAFF
CDR3 DNA: TGTGCCAGCAGTTTACAGGGAAGGACTGAAGCTTTCTTT
V gene: TRBV27
D gene: .
CDR3 length: 13
clone size: once
J gene: TRBJ1-1

CDR3 protein: CASSIAGGTGELFF
CDR3 DNA: TGTGCCAGTAGTATAGCGGGAGGCACCGGGGAGCTGTTTTTT
V gene: TRBV19
D gene: TRBD2
CDR3 length: 14
clone size: .
J gene: TRBJ2-2

CDR3 protein: CASSTTQGASYGYTF
CDR3 DNA: TGTGCCAGTAGTACCACACAGGGGGCGAGCTATGGCTACACCTTC
V gene: TRBV19
D gene: TRBD1
CDR3 length: 15
clone size: .
J gene: TRBJ1-2

CDR3 protein: CASSLVGQGYNEQFF
CDR3 DNA: TGCGCCAGCAGCTTGGTGGGACAAGGATACAATGAGCAGTTCTTC
V gene: TRBV5-1
D gene: .
CDR3 length: 15
clone size: .
J gene: TRBJ2-1

CDR3 protein: CASTQTSGISNEQFF
CDR3 DNA: TGCGCCAGCACTCAGACTAGCGGGATTAGTAATGAGCAGTTCTTC
V gene: TRBV10-2
D gene: TRBD2
CDR3 length: 15
clone size: .
J gene: TRBJ2-1

CDR3 protein: CASSPWGGTGANVLTF
CDR3 DNA: TGTGCCAGCAGCCCCTGGGGAGGGACTGGGGCCAACGTCCTGACTTTC
V gene: TRBV7-9
D gene: TRBD2
CDR3 length: 16
clone size: .
J gene: TRBJ2-6